These 29 T cell receptor beta chains share one sample of origin, sequenced in a study of cytomegalovirus exposure and HLA in healthy donors (dated by TCRdb to about 2017). Library creation used the immunoSEQ multiplex PCR assay. A mixture of 60 forward primers for TCR Vbeta segments and 13 reverse primers for TCR Jbeta segments was used in the multiplex PCR. TCRdb holds this immuneACCESS table with in-frame rearrangements only. Some clones are missing; in checked studies, unresolved V genes explain under half, and the rest has no known cause. In this sample the table shows under 170,000 clones, roughly 77% of which occur a single time. The top ten clones comprise under 4% of the sample. The material sequenced was PBMCs. The source is a human donor in good health.

This chain uses TRBV5-1 with TRBJ2-5; 12 bases line up with TRBD1. The CDR3 sequence is 15 residues long. Germline loops: CDR1 SGHRS, CDR2 YFSETQ. V trimming: 4 bases; J trimming: 5 bases; junction bases outside the gene matches: 6. CDR3 amino acids: CASSPGTGGRETQYF. The DNA of the CDR3 is TGCGCCAGCAGCCCCGGGACAGGGGGCCGGGAGACCCAGTACTTC.

The rearrangement uses TRBV30 and TRBJ1-2, with D uncertain. The length of the CDR3 is 13 residues. The ends were cut back, 4 bases at V and 8 bases at J, with 17 bases in the middle. CDR1 and CDR2 (germline): GTSNPN, SVGIG (reference sequence). The CDR3 protein is CAWTRVDLRGYTF. The CDR3 bases are TGTGCCTGGACACGGGTCGACCTTAGGGGCTACACCTTC.

The rearrangement uses TRBV5-1 and TRBJ1-2, with D perhaps matching TRBD1 (6 bases). V lost 0 bases to trimming and J lost 3 bases, with 12 bases between them. The germline gives CDR1 SGHRS, CDR2 YFSETQ. The CDR3 sequence is 15 residues long. CDR3 sequence reads: CASSLGTAKDYGYTF. The CDR3 DNA is TGCGCCAGCAGCTTGGGGACAGCTAAAGACTATGGCTACACCTTC.

The CDR3 bases are TGTGCCAGCAGCCACAGGCGTAGCGGGAGCACCGGCTTGAGTGAGCAGTTCTTC. This codes for CASSHRRSGSTGLSEQFF. The chain recombines TRBV11-2 with TRBJ2-1, with TRBD2 matching over 9 bases. The germline CDR1 and CDR2 sequences are SGHAT and FQNNGV. The CDR3 sequence is 18 residues long. The V gene end was trimmed by 5 bases and the J gene end by 9 bases; junction bases not matched to a gene: 20.

The V gene is TRBV14, the J gene TRBJ1-2; D remains unclear. The CDR3 has 14 amino acids. Germline loops: CDR1 SGHDN, CDR2 FVKESK. V was trimmed by 0 bases and J by 7 bases, leaving 12 bases between them. CDR3 residues: CASSQDPGVSGYTF. In DNA, the CDR3 is TGTGCCAGCAGCCAAGATCCCGGAGTAAGTGGCTACACCTTC.

The chain recombines TRBV27 with TRBJ1-2; 11 bases are shared with TRBD1. The length of the CDR3 is 17 residues. CDR1 is MNHEY and CDR2 is SMNVEV in the germline V gene (reference sequence). The junction had 5 bases not matched to a gene; V was cut back by 1 base and J by 1 base. The CDR3 coding sequence is TGTGCCAGCAGTTTATTCGGGACAGGGGGTATTAACTATGGCTACACCTTC. The encoded protein is CASSLFGTGGINYGYTF.

V gene TRBV28 combines with J gene TRBJ2-7; 7 positions match TRBD1. CDR1 and CDR2 from the germline V gene are MDHEN and SYDVKM. Trimming at V came to 5 bases and at J to 6 bases, leaving 10 bases not matched to a gene. The CDR3 is 14 amino acids. The CDR3 DNA follows: TGTGCCAGCAGTATTCACAGGGGATCAGGCGAGCAGTACTTC. Translating gives CASSIHRGSGEQYF.

This clone has only a few counts. This chain joins TRBV2 and TRBJ1-2, with no clear D. V was shortened by 4 bases and J by 2 bases, with 11 bases between the two germline ends. Germline V gives CDR1 SNHLY, CDR2 FYNNEI. This CDR3 contains 14 residues. The CDR3 spells CASSVEVGNYGYTF. The CDR3 DNA is TGTGCCAGCAGTGTCGAGGTTGGAAACTATGGCTACACCTTC.

The chain links TRBV6-1 to TRBJ2-1; 8 bases align to TRBD1. Germline CDR1 reads MNHNS; CDR2 reads SASEGT. There are 14 residues in the CDR3. The trim removed 5 bases at V and 8 bases at J, leaving 8 bases unmatched. In DNA form, the CDR3 reads TGTGCCAGCAGTCCTTCCTGGACAGGGCATGAGCAGTTCTTC. Amino acids: CASSPSWTGHEQFF.

The chain has TRBV19 and TRBJ1-2; D is unclear. Trimming cost V 7 bases and J 2 bases, with 20 bases left between them. Per the germline V gene, CDR1 is LNHDA and CDR2 is SQIVND (reference sequence). The CDR3 is 16 residues long. The CDR3 spells CASTISTAKGNYGYTF. DNA of the CDR3: TGTGCCAGTACCATTAGCACGGCCAAAGGCAACTATGGCTACACCTTC.

The rearrangement joins TRBV4-1 to TRBJ2-1; 12 nucleotides match TRBD2. The CDR3 has 17 residues. Germline V gene sequence: CDR1 MGHRA, CDR2 YSYEKL. V was pared by 1 base and J by 1 base, with 2 bases of the junction left unmatched. CDR3 amino acids: CASSQGTSGRSYNEQFF. CDR3 nucleotides: TGCGCCAGCAGCCAAGGAACTAGCGGGAGGTCCTACAATGAGCAGTTCTTC.

This sequence joins TRBV27 and TRBJ1-2; a possible D gene is TRBD1 (5 bases). The CDR3 has 13 amino acids. Germline V gives CDR1 MNHEY, CDR2 SMNVEV (reference sequence). Trimming took off 5 bases at V and 4 bases at J, with 11 bases between the two ends. The CDR3 loop is CASSSGTFYGYTF. CDR3 bases: TGTGCCAGCAGTAGCGGGACCTTCTATGGCTACACCTTC.

V usage is TRBV21-1 and J usage is TRBJ2-2; no check of the table's D call, TRBD1, against the DNA was made. TRBV21-1 represents a pseudogene. CDR3 length equals 16 residues. CDR3: CASSNSPGQGAGELFF. For the CDR3, the DNA is TGTGCCAGCAGCAATTCTCCGGGACAGGGGGCCGGGGAGCTGTTTTTT.

This chain joins TRBV7-6 and TRBJ2-1; the match to TRBD2 covers 11 bases. Germline assignment: CDR1 SGHVS and CDR2 FNYEAQ. V trimming: 5 bases; J trimming: 5 bases; junction bases outside the gene matches: 11. The CDR3 spans 17 residues. CDR3 bases: TGTGCCAGCAGCGAAAACTTAGCGGGAGGGCCGCACAATGAGCAGTTCTTC. Protein product: CASSENLAGGPHNEQFF.

This clone was recorded a few times. This rearrangement joins TRBV13 to TRBJ2-2; 7 bases align to TRBD1. The CDR3 contains 16 residues. Germline V gene data show CDR1 as PRHDT and CDR2 as FYEKMQ (reference sequence). The V and J ends lost 5 bases and 2 bases, in that order; junction bases with no gene match: 8. The chain's CDR3 is CASSPDRVLNTGELFF. In DNA, the CDR3 is TGTGCCAGCAGCCCAGACAGGGTCCTCAACACCGGGGAGCTGTTTTTT.

The chain recombines TRBV5-1 with TRBJ2-2; no definite D call. Looked up from germline, CDR1 is SGHRS and CDR2 is YFSETQ. This CDR3 has 17 amino acids. V was shortened by 3 bases and J by 1 base, with 16 bases between the two germline ends. CDR3 loop: CASSYAVGPGNTGELFF. Written as DNA, the CDR3 is TGCGCCAGCAGCTACGCCGTGGGCCCAGGGAACACCGGGGAGCTGTTTTTT.

V gene TRBV5-6 combines with J gene TRBJ1-2; TRBD1 matches 11 bases. This CDR3 comprises 15 residues. Trimming cost V 2 bases and J 8 bases; bases outside gene matches: 8. CDR1 SGHDT and CDR2 YYEEEE come from the germline V gene. CDR3 coding DNA: TGTGCCAGCAGCTTAAGTGGACAGGGGGCGATGGGCTACACCTTC. Protein: CASSLSGQGAMGYTF.

The chain joins TRBV27 to TRBJ2-1; 13 positions match TRBD2. The ends lost 5 bases at V and 15 bases at J; junction bases unmatched: 7. Germline V gene sequence: CDR1 MNHEY, CDR2 SMNVEV (reference sequence). This CDR3 spans 13 amino acids. The CDR3, as DNA: TGTGCCAGCAGTCCCCCGGGACTAGCGGGGCGGTTCTTC. This encodes CASSPPGLAGRFF.

This clone was recorded once. This chain uses TRBV4-3 with TRBJ2-1, with 7 positions matching TRBD2. This CDR3 has 19 residues. Germline V gene lookup returns CDR1 LGHNA and CDR2 YSLEER. The V and J ends lost 3 bases and 0 bases, in that order; junction bases with no gene match: 14. CDR3 nucleotides: TGCGCCAGCAGCCAGGGGTGGAGGCTAGCGGACCCCTCCTACAATGAGCAGTTCTTC. Protein sequence: CASSQGWRLADPSYNEQFF.

The chain recombines TRBV5-1 with TRBJ2-5; TRBD2 matches at 10 bases. Germline V CDR1 and CDR2: SGHRS, YFSETQ. This CDR3 is built from 15 residues. After removal of 1 base from V and 5 bases from J, the junction contained 5 bases not matched to a gene. CDR3 bases: TGCGCCAGCAGCTTGCTGCTAGCGGGAGAGGAGACCCAGTACTTC. Its protein is CASSLLLAGEETQYF.

This sequence joins TRBV10-3 and TRBJ1-5; D is perhaps TRBD1 (5 bases). The V gene's germline CDR1 is ENHRY and CDR2 SYGVKD. Trimming took off 4 bases at V and 7 bases at J, with 11 bases between the two ends. This CDR3 is built from 13 residues. The chain's CDR3 is CAISVGQGQPQHF. The CDR3 DNA reads as TGTGCCATCAGTGTAGGGCAGGGACAGCCCCAGCATTTT.

The CDR3 DNA sequence: TGTGCCAGCAGCTTGGCGGGGGGTAGTAATGAAAAACTGTTTTTT. Encoded protein: CASSLAGGSNEKLFF. This rearrangement joins TRBV7-2 to TRBJ1-4; D is perhaps TRBD1 (5 bases). Trimming left V 3 bases short and J 4 bases short, with 12 bases between. CDR1 SGHTA and CDR2 FQGNSA come from the germline V gene. The CDR3 extends over 15 amino acids.

This clone was observed a single time. V usage is TRBV7-2 and J usage is TRBJ1-3; D gene uncertain. The V gene lost 8 bases and the J gene lost 0 bases, with 8 bases spanning the gap. Germline V lookup: CDR1 SGHTA, CDR2 FQGNSA. The CDR3 length is 13 residues. For the CDR3, the DNA is TGTGCCAGCGGACTCTTCTCTGGAAACACCATATATTTT. This encodes CASGLFSGNTIYF.

The V gene is TRBV7-9, the J gene TRBJ1-2, with D perhaps TRBD1 (6 bases). The V gene lost 5 bases and the J gene lost 5 bases, with 9 bases spanning the gap. The CDR3 length is 12 residues. The germline V gene has CDR1 SEHNR and CDR2 FQNEAQ (reference sequence). CDR3: CASSVGQYGYTF. The CDR3 DNA sequence: TGTGCCAGCAGCGTCGGACAGTATGGCTACACCTTC.

This clone was detected only once. The chain recombines TRBV5-1 with TRBJ2-7, with D perhaps TRBD1 (6 bases). Trimming removed 3 bases at V and 2 bases at J, with 12 bases between. There are 14 residues in the CDR3. The germline V gene has CDR1 SGHRS and CDR2 YFSETQ. CDR3 in DNA: TGCGCCAGCAGCTCAGGGACACTGACCTACGAGCAGTACTTC. This gives the protein CASSSGTLTYEQYF. Combining the CDR3 with reference TRBV5-1 and TRBJ2-7 gives the whole variable domain KAGVTQTPRYLIKTRGQQVTLSCSPISGHRSVSWYQQTPGQGLQFLFEYFSETQRNKGNFPGRFSGRQFSNSRSEMNVSTLELGDSALYLCASSSGTLTYEQYFGPGTRLTVT.

The chain joins TRBV9 to TRBJ2-5; maybe TRBD2 (6 bases). The CDR3 is made up of 13 amino acids. The V gene lost 0 bases and the J gene lost 5 bases, with 8 bases spanning the gap. CDR1 and CDR2 from the germline V gene are SGDLS and YYNGEE. Written as DNA, the CDR3 is TGTGCCAGCAGCGTAGACGGGAGTGAGACCCAGTACTTC. It is translated as CASSVDGSETQYF.

This clone was picked up one time. A junction boundary mismatches the germline segment, possibly from a read error. The V and J genes are TRBV9 and TRBJ2-7; D remains unclear. The CDR3 contains 13 residues. CDR1 and CDR2 (germline): SGDLS, YYNGEE. As DNA, the CDR3 is TGTGCCAGCAGCGTAACGGGTGGGTACGGGCAGTACTTC. Translation gives CASSVTGGYGQYF.

The chain recombines TRBV2 with TRBJ2-7; 9 bases line up with TRBD2. The ends lost 1 base at V and 5 bases at J; junction bases unmatched: 6. The CDR3 is made up of 15 amino acids. In germline, CDR1 is SNHLY, CDR2 FYNNEI. The CDR3 loop reads CASSEEGAGGNEQYF. The CDR3 DNA reads TGTGCCAGCAGTGAAGAAGGAGCGGGGGGAAACGAGCAGTACTTC.

The genes are TRBV7-9 and TRBJ2-4, with 12 bases identical to TRBD2. The CDR3 is made up of 17 amino acids. With 2 bases clipped from V and 7 bases from J, the junction kept 9 bases outside the gene matches. From germline, CDR1 is SEHNR and CDR2 FQNEAQ (reference sequence). The CDR3 nucleotides are TGTGCCAGCAGCTTAATCCCGACTAGCGGGAGTGGTAACATTCAGTACTTC. This translates into CASSLIPTSGSGNIQYF.